This passage covers 26 T cell receptor beta chains from one sample sequenced in a study of CD8 T cells in ankylosing spondylitis listed by TCRdb under 2017. Library creation used 5' RACE. The instrument given in TCRdb is Illumina HiSeq 2500. TCRdb applied fastp at Q25 and MiXCR to the public reads, then kept only in-frame beta chains. Here each entry gathers all rows of one CDR3 protein and keeps the most common genes and DNA. This sample comprises 380,000 or so distinct CDR3 sequences, 20% of them detected only once. In total, the top ten clones hold around 13% of the sample. Material for sequencing was blood, either unsorted or a sorted T cell fraction (not recorded which). Every receptor here comes from a male donor with ankylosing spondylitis or in good health (not recorded which).

Worth noting for this clonotype: The junction does not match germline at one end; this may be a read error. The rearrangement uses TRBV29-1 and TRBJ2-1; D unresolved. CDR1 and CDR2 from the germline V gene are SQVTM and ANQGSEA. The CDR3 loop spans 16 amino acids. CDR3 sequence (DNA): TGCAGCGTTGAATTCAGTGGCAGTTACTCCTACAATGAGCAGCTCTTC. Encoded protein: CSVEFSGSYSYNEQLF.

There are a few counts of this clonotype. The chain joins TRBV20-1 to TRBJ2-7; D is possibly TRBD1 (6 bases). From germline, CDR1 is DFQATT and CDR2 SNEGSKA (reference sequence). The CDR3 runs 14 residues. The V and J ends lost 5 bases and 2 bases respectively, with 16 bases between them. Written as DNA, the CDR3 is TGCAGTGCTGTAACAGGGATAATTCCCTACGAGCAGTACTTC. Its protein product is CSAVTGIIPYEQYF.

There are a few counts of this clonotype. V is TRBV12-3 or TRBV12-4 and J is TRBJ2-1; 9 bases line up with TRBD1. The CDR3 has 15 residues. The ends lost 3 bases at V and 4 bases at J; junction bases unmatched: 4. CDR3 amino acids: CASSFSGQGYNEQFF. In DNA form, the CDR3 reads TGTGCCAGCAGTTTTTCGGGACAGGGTTACAATGAGCAGTTCTTC.

The chain combines TRBV27 with TRBJ2-7; D gene ambiguous. The CDR3 contains 14 residues. CDR1 MNHEY and CDR2 SMNVEV come from the germline V gene (reference sequence). The ends were cut back, 2 bases at V and 4 bases at J, with 12 bases in the middle. CDR3 coding DNA: TGTGCCAGCAGTTTAGCGATGCAGGTTTACGAGCAGTACTTC. Protein product: CASSLAMQVYEQYF.

The chain employs TRBV10-3 and TRBJ2-7; perhaps TRBD1 as D (6 bases). V dropped 3 bases and J dropped 1 base, with 13 bases sitting between them. CDR3 size: 15 residues. CDR1 and CDR2 (germline): ENHRY, SYGVKD. DNA of the CDR3: TGTGCCATCAGTGACTCGGACAGTGGTTCCTACGAGCAGTACTTC. Encoded protein: CAISDSDSGSYEQYF.

This clonotype has more than one count but fewer than ten. The V gene is TRBV6-5, the J gene TRBJ2-1, with D perhaps being TRBD1 or TRBD2 (6 bases each). The V gene's germline CDR1 is MNHEY and CDR2 SVGAGI. V lost 0 bases and J 2 bases, leaving 11 bases between the germline ends. This CDR3 has 16 amino acids. The CDR3 spells CASSYSEGGPYNEQFF. The CDR3 DNA reads TGTGCCAGCAGTTACTCGGAGGGGGGTCCCTACAATGAGCAGTTCTTC.

This sequence joins TRBV14 and TRBJ2-1; D is possibly TRBD2 (5 bases). V was pared by 3 bases and J by 10 bases, with 7 bases between. This CDR3 contains 11 residues. Germline CDR1 SGHDN, CDR2 FVKESK. CDR3 coding DNA: TGTGCCAGCAGCCAGACGGGAGAGCAGTTCTTC. This translates into CASSQTGEQFF.

The sample holds a few counts of this clonotype. The gene calls are TRBV7-8 and TRBJ2-2; D unclear. Germline loops: CDR1 SGHVS, CDR2 FQNEAQ. The CDR3 is 13 amino acids. Between the trimmed V and J ends, which lost 5 bases and 3 bases, there was a span of 7 bases. This CDR3 is CASSTTDTGELFF. In DNA form, the CDR3 reads TGTGCCAGCAGCACCACAGACACCGGGGAGCTGTTTTTT.

This clonotype has a single count. The chain carries TRBV6-1 and TRBJ2-3, with 12 bases identical to TRBD2. The CDR3 runs 16 residues. Germline lookup yields CDR1 MNHNS and CDR2 SASEGT. V shed 6 bases, J shed 4 bases, and the junction held 8 bases outside the gene matches. The CDR3 nucleotides are TGTGCCAGCAGCTCAACTAGCGGGGGGCCGTCAGATACGCAGTATTTT. It yields the protein CASSSTSGGPSDTQYF.

This clonotype was found a few times. The gene calls are TRBV20-1 and TRBJ2-1; 14 bases are shared with TRBD2. V was pared by 6 bases and J by 3 bases, with 4 bases of the junction left unmatched. Germline CDR1 and CDR2: DFQATT and SNEGSKA (reference sequence). The CDR3 has 15 residues. The CDR3, as DNA: TGCAGTGCCTTGGGGACTAGCGGGGGCTACAATGAGCAGTTCTTC. Residues: CSALGTSGGYNEQFF.

This chain links TRBV12-3 or TRBV12-4 with TRBJ2-1, with TRBD1 matching over 7 bases. Unmatched junction bases numbered 1, after V lost 3 bases and J lost 5 bases. The CDR3 totals 13 residues. DNA of the CDR3: TGTGCCAGCAGTTTTACAGGGGACAATGAGCAGTTCTTC. Amino acid sequence: CASSFTGDNEQFF.

The chain uses TRBV27 and TRBJ2-1; unclear D gene. Trimming took off 7 bases at V and 1 base at J, with 8 bases between the two ends. CDR3 length equals 13 residues. Germline V gene data show CDR1 as MNHEY and CDR2 as SMNVEV (reference sequence). CDR3 residues: CASTGLSYNEQFF. As DNA, the CDR3 is TGTGCCAGCACAGGCTTATCCTACAATGAGCAGTTCTTC.

This clonotype was found a few times. This chain connects TRBV4-1 to TRBJ2-1; weak D call: TRBD2 (5 bases). The CDR3 spans 14 residues. CDR1 and CDR2 from the germline V gene are MGHRA and YSYEKL. V lost 4 bases to trimming and J lost 6 bases, with 13 bases between them. The CDR3 spells CASSLLRGSNEQFF. CDR3 in DNA: TGCGCCAGCAGCCTCCTGCGAGGGAGCAATGAGCAGTTCTTC.

The V and J genes are TRBV20-1 and TRBJ2-7; D is possibly TRBD2 (5 bases). Germline CDR1 is DFQATT and CDR2 is SNEGSKA (reference sequence). The CDR3 is 11 amino acids. Trimming took off 1 base at V and 6 bases at J, with 7 bases between the two ends. CDR3 sequence reads: CSARAGVEQYF. Written as DNA, the CDR3 is TGCAGTGCTAGAGCCGGGGTCGAGCAGTACTTC.

This chain joins TRBV21-1 and TRBJ2-5; TRBD1, the table's D call, was not compared with the DNA. TRBV21-1 is classified as a pseudogene. The CDR3 runs to 13 residues. CDR3 amino acids: CASSSRLPGTQYF. CDR3 nucleotide sequence: TGTGCCAGCAGCTCCCGGCTCCCCGGGACCCAGTACTTC.

CDR3 in DNA: TGTGCCAGCAGAGACCCCGGAGATGGTAGGTACGAGCAGTACTTC. The encoded protein is CASRDPGDGRYEQYF. The chain recombines TRBV27 with TRBJ2-7; D call uncertain. Trimming pared 6 bases from V and 4 bases from J, leaving 19 bases between. The length of the CDR3 is 15 residues. Germline V lookup: CDR1 MNHEY, CDR2 SMNVEV (reference sequence).

This clonotype has just a few counts. This sequence joins TRBV2 and TRBJ2-3, with D unresolved. V was trimmed by 4 bases and J by 0 bases, leaving 17 bases between them. Germline V CDR1 and CDR2: SNHLY, FYNNEI. The CDR3 extends over 17 amino acids. CDR3 coding DNA: TGTGCCAGCAGTGGATTTTCCCCGAACTATAGCACAGATACGCAGTATTTT. Protein product: CASSGFSPNYSTDTQYF.

This clonotype has a handful of counts. The chain uses TRBV12-3 or TRBV12-4 and TRBJ1-6; D remains unclear. Trimming stripped 5 bases from V and 6 bases from J, with 17 bases between. The CDR3 contains 16 residues. The CDR3: CASSARVEVLNSPLHF. The CDR3 DNA follows: TGTGCCAGCAGTGCTCGGGTCGAGGTACTTAATTCACCCCTCCACTTT.

This clonotype was counted once. The chain recombines TRBV29-1 with TRBJ2-2; D is ambiguous. CDR3 length: 12 residues. Germline V gives CDR1 SQVTM, CDR2 ANQGSEA. Trimming pared 4 bases from V and 5 bases from J, leaving 8 bases between. Here the CDR3 DNA reads TGCAGCGTTGGGATTTGGACCGGGGAGCTGTTTTTT. Amino acids: CSVGIWTGELFF.

The J gene is TRBJ1-1, the V gene TRBV12-3 or TRBV12-4, with D hard to call. This CDR3 region has 14 residues. The V and J ends lost 0 bases and 6 bases respectively, with 11 bases between them. The CDR3 DNA reads TGTGCCAGCAGTTTAGCGCACGGGTGGGCTGAAGCTTTCTTT. This encodes CASSLAHGWAEAFF.

The chain has TRBV4-1 and TRBJ2-1; tentative D call: TRBD2 (6 bases). Trimming took off 0 bases at V and 2 bases at J, with 11 bases between the two ends. Germline values: CDR1 MGHRA, CDR2 YSYEKL. The CDR3 runs to 16 residues. The CDR3 here is CASSQEVGGAYNEQFF. For the CDR3, the DNA is TGCGCCAGCAGCCAAGAAGTCGGGGGAGCCTACAATGAGCAGTTCTTC.

The chain carries TRBV5-1 and TRBJ2-3; no definite D call. The CDR3 contains 15 residues. V lost 3 bases, J lost 0 bases, and 11 bases lay in between. From germline, CDR1 is SGHRS and CDR2 YFSETQ. CDR3 protein: CASSSVGFSTDTQYF. The CDR3, as DNA: TGCGCCAGCAGCTCAGTTGGGTTTAGCACAGATACGCAGTATTTT. The variable domain in full, completed from reference TRBV5-1 and TRBJ2-3, reads KAGVTQTPRYLIKTRGQQVTLSCSPISGHRSVSWYQQTPGQGLQFLFEYFSETQRNKGNFPGRFSGRQFSNSRSEMNVSTLELGDSALYLCASSSVGFSTDTQYFGPGTRLTVL.

The chain combines TRBV27 with TRBJ2-2; TRBD1 matches at 7 bases. Germline values: CDR1 MNHEY, CDR2 SMNVEV (reference sequence). The CDR3 is 14 residues long. J was trimmed by 4 bases and V by 7 bases; bases with no gene match: 6. In nucleotides, the CDR3 is TGTGCCAGCAACGACAGGGCGGCCACCGGGGAGCTGTTTTTT. Translated: CASNDRAATGELFF.

The gene calls are TRBV15 and TRBJ2-7; TRBD2 is a possible D gene (6 bases). V was trimmed by 0 bases and J by 4 bases, leaving 10 bases between them. The CDR3 has 14 residues. Germline V gives CDR1 LNHNV, CDR2 YYDKDF (reference sequence). CDR3 amino acids: CATSRDKLAYEQYF. As DNA, the CDR3 is TGTGCCACCAGCAGAGACAAACTAGCTTACGAGCAGTACTTC. Supplemented by reference TRBV15 and TRBJ2-7, the full variable domain reads DAMVIQNPRYQVTQFGKPVTLSCSQTLNHNVMYWYQQKSSQAPKLLFHYYDKDFNNEADTPDNFQSRRPNTSFCFLDIRSPGLGDTAMYLCATSRDKLAYEQYFGPGTRLTVT.

The chain recombines TRBV15 with TRBJ2-7; TRBD2 matches at 10 bases. The CDR3 is 15 residues long. The V gene's germline CDR1 is LNHNV and CDR2 YYDKDF (reference sequence). With V trimmed by 4 bases and J by 6 bases, 9 bases remained unmatched. The CDR3 sequence: CATSNERGGLVEQYF. The CDR3 DNA is TGTGCCACCAGCAACGAGCGGGGGGGCCTTGTCGAGCAGTACTTC.

In DNA form, the CDR3 reads TGCAGTGCCGGCGGGGCTTACAATGAGCAGTTCTTC. Its protein is CSAGGAYNEQFF. V and J are TRBV20-1 and TRBJ2-1; tentatively, D is TRBD2 (6 bases). The CDR3 contains 12 residues. The V and J ends lost 6 bases and 4 bases respectively, with 10 bases between them. Germline lookup yields CDR1 DFQATT and CDR2 SNEGSKA (reference sequence).